This T cell receptor (beta chain) was captured by sequencing in a study of T cell responses to AZD1222 COVID-19 vaccine. Overall study findings and caveats: Repertoire sampling occurred only after the peak T cell response. Donors in the cohort were predominantly white British and more often female, and clonal diversity was possibly underestimated.

Repertoires were generated with immunoSEQ multiplex PCR, while TCRdb's copy carries only in-frame clones and drops some. Here the sample spans roughly 120,000 clones, 89% being singletons. Concerning this clone: Antigen specificity is unknown. Germline and junction disagree at one end, which may indicate a read error.

Looked up from germline, CDR1 is MNHEY and CDR2 is SVGEGT. The CDR3 is made up of 16 amino acids. The sequence was collected from an adult in good health. The source material was peripheral blood, sampled on day 0 of AZD1222 vaccination. This sequence joins TRBV6-2 or TRBV6-3 and TRBJ2-7; TRBD1 matches 10 bases. CDR3 DNA: TGTGCCAGCAGTGCCCGACAGGGGGCGGCCTCCTTCGAGCAGTACTTC. This translates into CASSARQGAASFEQYF.